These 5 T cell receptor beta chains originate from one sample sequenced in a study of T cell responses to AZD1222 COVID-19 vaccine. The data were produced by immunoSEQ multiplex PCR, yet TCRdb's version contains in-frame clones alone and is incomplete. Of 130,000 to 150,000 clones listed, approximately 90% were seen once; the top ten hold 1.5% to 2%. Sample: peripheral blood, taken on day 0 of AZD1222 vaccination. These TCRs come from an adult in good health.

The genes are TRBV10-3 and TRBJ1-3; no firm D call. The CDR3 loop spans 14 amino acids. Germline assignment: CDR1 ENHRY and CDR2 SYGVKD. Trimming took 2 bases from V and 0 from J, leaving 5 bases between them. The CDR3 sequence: CAISEDYSGNTIYF. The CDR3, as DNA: TGTGCCATCAGTGAGGACTACTCTGGAAACACCATATATTTT.

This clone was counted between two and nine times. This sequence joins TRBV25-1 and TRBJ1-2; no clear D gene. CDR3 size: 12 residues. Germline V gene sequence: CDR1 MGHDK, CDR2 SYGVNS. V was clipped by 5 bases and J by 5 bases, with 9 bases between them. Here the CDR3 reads CASSRGGYGYTF. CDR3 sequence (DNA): TGTGCCAGCAGTCGGGGTGGGTATGGCTACACCTTC.

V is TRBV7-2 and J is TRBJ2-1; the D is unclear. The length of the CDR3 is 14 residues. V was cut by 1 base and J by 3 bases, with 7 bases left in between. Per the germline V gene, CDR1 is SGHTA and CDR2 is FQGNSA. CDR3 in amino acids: CASSLDKSYNEQFF. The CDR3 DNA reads TGTGCCAGCAGCTTAGACAAAAGCTACAATGAGCAGTTCTTC.

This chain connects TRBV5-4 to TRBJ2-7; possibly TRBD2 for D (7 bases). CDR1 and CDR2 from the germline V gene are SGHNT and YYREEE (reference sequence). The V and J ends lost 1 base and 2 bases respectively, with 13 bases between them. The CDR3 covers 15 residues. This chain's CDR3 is CASSLFRGATYEQYF. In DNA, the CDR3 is TGTGCCAGCAGCTTGTTTCGGGGGGCTACCTACGAGCAGTACTTC.

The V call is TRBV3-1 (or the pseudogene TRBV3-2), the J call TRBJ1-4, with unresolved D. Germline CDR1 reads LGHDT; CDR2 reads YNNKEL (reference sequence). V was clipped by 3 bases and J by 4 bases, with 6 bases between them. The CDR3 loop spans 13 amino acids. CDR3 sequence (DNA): TGTGCCAGCAGCCAGGCAAATAATGAAAAACTGTTTTTT. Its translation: CASSQANNEKLFF.